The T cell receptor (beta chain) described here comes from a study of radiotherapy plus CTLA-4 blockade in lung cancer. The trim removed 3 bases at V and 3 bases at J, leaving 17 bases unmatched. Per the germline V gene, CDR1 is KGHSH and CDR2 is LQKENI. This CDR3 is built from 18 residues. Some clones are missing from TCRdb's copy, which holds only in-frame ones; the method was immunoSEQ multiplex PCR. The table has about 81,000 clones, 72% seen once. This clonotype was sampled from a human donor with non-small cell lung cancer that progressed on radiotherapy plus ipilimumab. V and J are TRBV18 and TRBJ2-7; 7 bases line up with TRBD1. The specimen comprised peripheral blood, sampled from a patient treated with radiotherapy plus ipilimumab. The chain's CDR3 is CASSPIKQGKGFSYEQYF. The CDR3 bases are TGTGCCAGCTCACCCATAAAACAGGGGAAGGGGTTTAGCTACGAGCAGTACTTC.